Given below is one T cell receptor (beta chain) in context. The source of the sample is a study of blood T cell repertoires in COVID-19. CDR1 and CDR2 from the germline V gene are LNHDA and SQIVND (reference sequence). The CDR3 contains 15 residues. Deletions cut 3 bases from V and 4 bases from J, with 14 bases between. Repertoires were generated with immunoSEQ multiplex PCR, while TCRdb's copy carries only in-frame clones and drops some. The sample shows around 140,000 clones, 75% to 90% of them seen only once. The chain recombines TRBV19 with TRBJ2-3; D gene unclear. The TCR sequence derives from a man aged 50 or older in a cohort exposed to, infected with or recovered from COVID-19 (not recorded which). Source material: PBMCs or T cells enriched from blood (not recorded which). Here the CDR3 reads CASSIMLRSADTQYF. CDR3 in DNA: TGTGCCAGTAGTATTATGTTGAGGAGCGCAGATACGCAGTATTTT.